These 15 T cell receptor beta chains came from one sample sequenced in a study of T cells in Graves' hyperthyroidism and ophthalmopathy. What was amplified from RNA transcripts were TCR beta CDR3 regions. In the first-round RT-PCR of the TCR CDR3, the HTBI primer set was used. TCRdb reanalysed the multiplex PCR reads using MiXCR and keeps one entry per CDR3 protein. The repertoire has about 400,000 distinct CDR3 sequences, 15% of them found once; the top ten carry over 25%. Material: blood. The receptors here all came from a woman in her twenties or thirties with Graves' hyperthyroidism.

DNA of the CDR3: TGCGCCAGCAGCTTGAGAAGGTCCTCCTACGAGCAGTTCTTC. It specifies CASSLRRSSYEQFF. This chain uses TRBV5-1 with TRBJ2-7, with D hard to call. Near its end, the DNA agrees better with TRBJ2-1, so the J call may be wrong. The germline CDR1 and CDR2 sequences are SGHRS and YFSETQ. This CDR3 spans 14 amino acids.

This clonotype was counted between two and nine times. The CDR3 region has the DNA TGCGCCAGCAGCCAAGTTCGCCCAGGCGGCACTGAAGCTTTCTTT. Residues: CASSQVRPGGTEAFF. This chain connects TRBV4-1 to TRBJ1-1; D is unclear. The V and J ends lost 1 base and 4 bases respectively, with 13 bases between them. Germline V gives CDR1 MGHRA, CDR2 YSYEKL. The CDR3 length is 15 residues.

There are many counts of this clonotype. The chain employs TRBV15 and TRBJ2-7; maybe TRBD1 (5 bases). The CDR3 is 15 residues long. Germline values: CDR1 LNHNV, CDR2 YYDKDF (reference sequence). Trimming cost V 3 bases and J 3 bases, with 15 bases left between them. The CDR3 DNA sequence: TGTGCCACCAGCAGGGACCATCCAGGGCTCTACGAGCAGTACTTC. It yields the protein CATSRDHPGLYEQYF.

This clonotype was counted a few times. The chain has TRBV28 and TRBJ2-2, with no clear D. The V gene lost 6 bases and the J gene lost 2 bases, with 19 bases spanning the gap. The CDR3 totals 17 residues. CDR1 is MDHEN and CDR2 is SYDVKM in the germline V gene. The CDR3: CASRGRPRRSNTGELFF. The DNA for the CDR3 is TGTGCCAGCAGGGGCAGACCAAGGAGATCTAACACCGGGGAGCTGTTTTTT.

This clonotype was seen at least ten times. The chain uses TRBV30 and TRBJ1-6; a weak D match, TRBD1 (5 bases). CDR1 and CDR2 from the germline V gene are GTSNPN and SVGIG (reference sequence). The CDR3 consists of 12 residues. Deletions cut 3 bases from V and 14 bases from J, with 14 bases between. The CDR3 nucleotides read TGTGCCTGGAGCCCTGAAGGGGTCACCCTCCACTTT. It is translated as CAWSPEGVTLHF.

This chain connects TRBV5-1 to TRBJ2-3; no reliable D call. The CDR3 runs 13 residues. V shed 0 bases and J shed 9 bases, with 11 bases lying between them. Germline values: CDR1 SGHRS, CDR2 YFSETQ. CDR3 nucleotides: TGCGCCAGCAGCTTGGGTACAGATGGCACGCAGTATTTT. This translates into CASSLGTDGTQYF.

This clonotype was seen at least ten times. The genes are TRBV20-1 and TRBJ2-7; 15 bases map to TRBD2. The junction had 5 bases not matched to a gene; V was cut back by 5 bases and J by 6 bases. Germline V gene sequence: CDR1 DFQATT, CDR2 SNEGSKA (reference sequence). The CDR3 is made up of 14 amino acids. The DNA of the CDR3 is TGCAGTGCTTACGGACTAGCGGGAGGGCGCGAGCAGTACTTC. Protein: CSAYGLAGGREQYF.

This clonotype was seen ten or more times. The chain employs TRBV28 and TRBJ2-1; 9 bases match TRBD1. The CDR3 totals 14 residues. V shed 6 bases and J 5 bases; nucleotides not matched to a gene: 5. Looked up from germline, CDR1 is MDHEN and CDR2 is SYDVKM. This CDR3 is CASRVDRGDNEQFF. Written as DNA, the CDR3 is TGTGCCAGCAGAGTGGACAGGGGAGACAATGAGCAGTTCTTC.

The CDR3 nucleotides read TGTGCCAGCAGCCAAGGGAGCGGATCCCGACTCTTCTATGGCTACACCTTC. Residues: CASSQGSGSRLFYGYTF. The J gene is TRBJ1-2, the V gene TRBV3-1; no definite D call. This CDR3 has 17 amino acids. V lost 1 base and J lost 4, with 19 bases in between. Germline V gene sequence: CDR1 LGHDT, CDR2 YNNKEL (reference sequence).

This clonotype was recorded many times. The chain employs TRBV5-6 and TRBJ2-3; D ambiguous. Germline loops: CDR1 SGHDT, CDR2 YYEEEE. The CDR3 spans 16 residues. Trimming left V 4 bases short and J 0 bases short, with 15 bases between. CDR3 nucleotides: TGTGCCAGCAGCGACGGTTTGGGCAGAAGCACAGATACGCAGTATTTT. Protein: CASSDGLGRSTDTQYF.

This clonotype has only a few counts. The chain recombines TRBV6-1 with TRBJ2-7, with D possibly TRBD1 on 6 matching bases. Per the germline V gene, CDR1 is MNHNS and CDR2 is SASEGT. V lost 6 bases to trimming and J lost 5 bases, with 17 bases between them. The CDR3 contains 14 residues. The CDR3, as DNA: TGTGCCAGCAGGGGCCTGACAGGCGATAACGAGCAGTACTTC. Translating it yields CASRGLTGDNEQYF.

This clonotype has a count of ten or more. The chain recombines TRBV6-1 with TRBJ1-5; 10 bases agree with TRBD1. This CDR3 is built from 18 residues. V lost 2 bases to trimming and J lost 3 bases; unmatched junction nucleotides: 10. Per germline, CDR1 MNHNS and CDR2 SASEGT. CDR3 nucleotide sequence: TGTGCCAGCAGTGAAAGCTTACGGACAGGGGGTTTCAATCAGCCCCAGCATTTT. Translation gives CASSESLRTGGFNQPQHF.

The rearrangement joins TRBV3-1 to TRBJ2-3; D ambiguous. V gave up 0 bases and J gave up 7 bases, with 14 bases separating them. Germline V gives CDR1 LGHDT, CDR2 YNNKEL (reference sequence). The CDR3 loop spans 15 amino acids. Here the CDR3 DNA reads TGTGCCAGCAGCCAAGATCTAAGGTTCGCGCATACGCAGTATTTT. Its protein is CASSQDLRFAHTQYF.

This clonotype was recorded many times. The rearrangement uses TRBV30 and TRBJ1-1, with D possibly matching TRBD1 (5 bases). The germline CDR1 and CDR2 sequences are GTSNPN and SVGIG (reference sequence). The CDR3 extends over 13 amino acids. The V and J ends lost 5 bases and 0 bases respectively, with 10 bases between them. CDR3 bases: TGTGCCTGGGGAGACAGCATGAACACTGAAGCTTTCTTT. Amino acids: CAWGDSMNTEAFF. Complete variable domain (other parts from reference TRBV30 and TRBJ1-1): SQTIHQWPATLVQPVGSPLSLECTVEGTSNPNLYWYRQAAGRGLQLLFYSVGIGQISSEVPQNLSASRPQDRQFILSSKKLLLSDSGFYLCAWGDSMNTEAFFGQGTRLTVV.

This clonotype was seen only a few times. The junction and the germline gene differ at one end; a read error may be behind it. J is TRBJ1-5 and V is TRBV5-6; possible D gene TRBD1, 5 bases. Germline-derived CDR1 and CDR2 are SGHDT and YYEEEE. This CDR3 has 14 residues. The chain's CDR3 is CASSLGGGRQPQHF. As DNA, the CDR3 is TGTGCCAGCAGTTTGGGGGGGGGTCGTCAGCCCCAGCATTTT.